The 24 T cell receptor beta chains reported below all come from one sample, sequenced in a study of STAT5B mutations in CD4+ large granular lymphocyte leukemia. Profiled with immunoSEQ multiplex PCR; TCRdb holds only in-frame clones, not every one. The table lists about 3,500 clones, roughly 85% of them singletons, with 2.4% in the top ten. The sequencing input was CD4+ T cells from blood buffy coats. All receptors derive from a human donor in good health.

About this clone itself: The junction shows a germline mismatch at one end, possibly a read error. This sequence joins TRBV27 and TRBJ1-6; no firm D call. The CDR3 length is 12 residues. Germline V gene lookup returns CDR1 MNHEY and CDR2 SMNVEV (reference sequence). The CDR3 coding sequence is TGTGCCAGCAGTCCCATCAATTCACTCCTCCACTTT. This encodes CASSPINSLLHF.

The chain uses TRBV10-3 and TRBJ1-5; D not certain. This CDR3 region has 12 residues. Per germline, CDR1 ENHRY and CDR2 SYGVKD. The V end was cut by 11 bases, the J end by 0 bases, with 8 bases between. The CDR3 DNA sequence: TGTGCCTCTTCTTATAGCAATCAGCCCCAGCATTTT. Translated: CASSYSNQPQHF.

The V and J genes are TRBV27 and TRBJ1-5; possible D gene TRBD1, 6 bases. The CDR3 is made up of 13 amino acids. V lost 3 bases and J lost 4, with 7 bases in between. Germline V lookup: CDR1 MNHEY, CDR2 SMNVEV (reference sequence). CDR3 nucleotide sequence: TGTGCCAGCAGTTTCGGACAGAATCAGCCCCAGCATTTT. Translating gives CASSFGQNQPQHF.

The chain has TRBV6-1 and TRBJ2-7; D tentatively reads TRBD1 or TRBD2 (6 bases each). The CDR3 length is 13 residues. Trimming took 6 bases from V and 3 from J, leaving 12 bases between them. The germline gives CDR1 MNHNS, CDR2 SASEGT. CDR3 sequence (DNA): TGTGCCAGCAGCGCGGGACACCTCTACGAGCAGTACTTC. Protein: CASSAGHLYEQYF.

The chain has TRBV10-2 and TRBJ2-7, with D hard to call. Germline values: CDR1 WSHSY, CDR2 SAAADI. The CDR3 contains 14 residues. V was shortened by 0 bases and J by 0 bases, with 6 bases between the two germline ends. The CDR3 sequence is CASSESSNSYEQYF. The DNA for the CDR3 is TGCGCCAGCAGTGAGTCGAGCAACTCCTACGAGCAGTACTTC.

V is TRBV25-1 and J is TRBJ1-5; TRBD1 aligns across 7 bases. V trimming: 2 bases; J trimming: 6 bases; junction bases outside the gene matches: 1. Germline V gene data show CDR1 as MGHDK and CDR2 as SYGVNS. This CDR3 comprises 13 residues. The CDR3 sequence: CASSEGTAQPQHF. In DNA form, the CDR3 reads TGTGCCAGCAGTGAAGGGACAGCTCAGCCCCAGCATTTT.

This chain joins TRBV15 and TRBJ2-2; D is tentatively TRBD1 or TRBD2 (5 bases each). V was cut by 3 bases and J by 4 bases, with 12 bases left in between. Per germline, CDR1 LNHNV and CDR2 YYDKDF (reference sequence). The CDR3 is 15 amino acids. Here the CDR3 reads CATSSERGVTGELFF. DNA for the CDR3: TGTGCCACCAGCAGTGAGCGAGGGGTCACCGGGGAGCTGTTTTTT.

The chain combines TRBV7-9 with TRBJ1-6, with TRBD1 matching over 9 bases. Germline assignment: CDR1 SEHNR and CDR2 FQNEAQ (reference sequence). V shed 4 bases and J 0 bases; nucleotides not matched to a gene: 10. The CDR3 loop spans 19 amino acids. The CDR3 sequence is CASSSAGTGTSSYNSPLHF. CDR3 DNA: TGTGCCAGCAGCTCCGCCGGGACAGGGACGAGCTCCTATAATTCACCCCTCCACTTT.

The chain is built from TRBV4-2 and TRBJ2-1; TRBD2 might be the D (5 bases). V lost 0 bases to trimming and J lost 6 bases, with 12 bases between them. The CDR3 length is 15 residues. CDR1 and CDR2 (germline): LGHNA, YNFKEQ. In DNA form, the CDR3 reads TGTGCCAGCAGCCAAGAGGATGGACTCGTCAATGAGCAGTTCTTC. Translated: CASSQEDGLVNEQFF.

The chain uses TRBV10-1 and TRBJ2-3, with 7 bases that match TRBD1. Per the germline V gene, CDR1 is WNHNN and CDR2 is SYGVQD (reference sequence). The length of the CDR3 is 15 residues. Trimming at V came to 0 bases and at J to 4 bases, leaving 4 bases not matched to a gene. The CDR3 spells CASSESAGGADTQYF. Written as DNA, the CDR3 is TGCGCCAGCAGTGAGTCGGCAGGGGGTGCAGATACGCAGTATTTT.

The V gene is TRBV27, the J gene TRBJ2-7; either TRBD1 or TRBD2 may fit D (6 bases each). V lost 5 bases to trimming and J lost 3 bases, with 20 bases between them. The germline CDR1 and CDR2 sequences are MNHEY and SMNVEV (reference sequence). The CDR3 contains 16 residues. The CDR3 reads CASSTQGGRPLYEQYF. The CDR3 bases are TGTGCCAGCAGTACCCAAGGGGGGAGGCCCCTCTACGAGCAGTACTTC.

The chain uses TRBV7-9 and TRBJ2-3, with 8 bases that match TRBD2. V shed 2 bases and J 0 bases; nucleotides not matched to a gene: 7. The length of the CDR3 is 17 residues. The germline V gene has CDR1 SEHNR and CDR2 FQNEAQ (reference sequence). The CDR3 reads CASSLRSGSTSTDTQYF. Here the CDR3 DNA reads TGTGCCAGCAGCTTAAGAAGCGGGAGTACTAGCACAGATACGCAGTATTTT.

A remark on this clone: An end of the junction does not agree with germline; a read error may underlie this. V gene TRBV7-7 combines with J gene TRBJ2-7, with 11 bases fitting TRBD1. The CDR3 consists of 15 residues. CDR1 and CDR2 from the germline V gene are SSHAT and FNYEAQ (reference sequence). The CDR3 loop reads CASSFGTGGFYEQYF. The DNA of the CDR3 is TGTGCTAGCAGCTTTGGGACAGGGGGTTTTTACGAGCAGTACTTC.

The V call is TRBV19, the J call TRBJ2-4, with 7 bases matching TRBD2. The J segment lost 0 bases and the V segment lost 5 bases, leaving 10 bases of the junction unmatched. The CDR3 covers 17 residues. The germline gives CDR1 LNHDA, CDR2 SQIVND (reference sequence). CDR3 residues: CASSVLGTTVAKNIQYF. The CDR3 DNA is TGTGCCAGTAGTGTGCTTGGGACTACAGTAGCCAAAAACATTCAGTACTTC.

This clone was recorded only once. This chain links TRBV28 with TRBJ2-7; TRBD2 matches at 11 bases. With V trimmed by 5 bases and J by 1 base, 4 bases remained unmatched. This CDR3 has 15 residues. From germline, CDR1 is MDHEN and CDR2 SYDVKM. The CDR3 DNA sequence: TGTGCCAGCAGTCGTCTAGCGGGAGGTTCCTACGAGCAGTACTTC. It translates to CASSRLAGGSYEQYF.

The chain combines TRBV20-1 with TRBJ2-3; TRBD2 agrees at 7 bases. CDR3 length equals 11 residues. The trim removed 5 bases at V and 6 bases at J, leaving 2 bases unmatched. Germline V CDR1 and CDR2: DFQATT, SNEGSKA (reference sequence). The CDR3 here is CSAGTTDTQYF. In DNA form, the CDR3 reads TGCAGTGCTGGGACTACCGATACGCAGTATTTT.

This chain connects TRBV27 to TRBJ2-2, with a tentative D call TRBD1 (5 bases). V was trimmed by 2 bases and J by 7 bases, leaving 11 bases between them. Germline CDR1 MNHEY, CDR2 SMNVEV (reference sequence). The CDR3 consists of 14 residues. In nucleotides, the CDR3 is TGTGCCAGCAGTTTAGGCCCAGGGTTCGGGGAGCTGTTTTTT. The encoded protein is CASSLGPGFGELFF.

This CDR3 is CASREKQGPLYEQYF. CDR3 coding DNA: TGTGCCAGCAGAGAAAAACAGGGACCCCTTTACGAGCAGTACTTC. The chain has TRBV28 and TRBJ2-7; weak D call: TRBD1 (6 bases). V shed 6 bases and J shed 4 bases, with 19 bases lying between them. The V gene's germline CDR1 is MDHEN and CDR2 SYDVKM. The CDR3 has 15 amino acids.

The chain joins TRBV28 to TRBJ1-5; TRBD1 agrees at 7 bases. The germline V gene encodes CDR1 MDHEN and CDR2 SYDVKM. V was pared by 6 bases and J by 2 bases, with 10 bases of the junction left unmatched. The CDR3 runs 16 residues. The CDR3 here is CASRLLGGEGNQPQHF. The CDR3 DNA reads as TGTGCCAGCAGATTACTAGGGGGCGAGGGCAATCAGCCCCAGCATTTT.

The V and J genes are TRBV7-9 and TRBJ1-4, with 9 nucleotides matching TRBD1. In germline, CDR1 is SEHNR, CDR2 FQNEAQ (reference sequence). J was trimmed by 0 bases and V by 4 bases; bases with no gene match: 12. The CDR3 loop spans 19 amino acids. CDR3 nucleotide sequence: TGTGCCAGCAGCTACCCCAACAGGGGGCCCCTAACAACTAATGAAAAACTGTTTTTT. This codes for CASSYPNRGPLTTNEKLFF.

This chain links TRBV4-2 with TRBJ1-6; D may be TRBD1 (6 bases). V was shortened by 0 bases and J by 10 bases, with 13 bases between the two germline ends. This CDR3 spans 15 amino acids. The germline V gene has CDR1 LGHNA and CDR2 YNFKEQ. The CDR3 reads CASSQDRGELSPLHF. CDR3 coding DNA: TGTGCCAGCAGCCAAGACAGGGGAGAACTCTCACCCCTCCACTTT.

The chain uses TRBV29-1 and TRBJ1-3, with D perhaps matching TRBD1 (5 bases). CDR3 length equals 13 residues. Germline CDR1 reads SQVTM; CDR2 reads ANQGSEA. Trimming left V 6 bases short and J 0 bases short, with 9 bases between. The CDR3 DNA is TGCAGCGTCCAGGGCCTCTCTGGAAACACCATATATTTT. This gives the protein CSVQGLSGNTIYF.

V is TRBV19 and J is TRBJ2-5, with D tentatively TRBD2 (6 bases). V lost 2 bases, J lost 2 bases, and 12 bases lay in between. The CDR3 totals 15 residues. CDR1 and CDR2 from the germline V gene are LNHDA and SQIVND (reference sequence). The CDR3 is CASSILGEDQETQYF. CDR3 bases: TGTGCCAGTAGTATATTGGGGGAGGATCAAGAGACCCAGTACTTC.

V gene TRBV5-1 combines with J gene TRBJ1-1, with D perhaps matching TRBD1 (5 bases). The V end lost 1 base, the J end lost 5 bases, and 12 bases lay between the germline ends. This CDR3 spans 14 amino acids. Looked up from germline, CDR1 is SGHRS and CDR2 is YFSETQ. Here the CDR3 DNA reads TGCGCCAGCAGCTTGAAAGGGGCAGGTACTGAAGCTTTCTTT. It translates to CASSLKGAGTEAFF.